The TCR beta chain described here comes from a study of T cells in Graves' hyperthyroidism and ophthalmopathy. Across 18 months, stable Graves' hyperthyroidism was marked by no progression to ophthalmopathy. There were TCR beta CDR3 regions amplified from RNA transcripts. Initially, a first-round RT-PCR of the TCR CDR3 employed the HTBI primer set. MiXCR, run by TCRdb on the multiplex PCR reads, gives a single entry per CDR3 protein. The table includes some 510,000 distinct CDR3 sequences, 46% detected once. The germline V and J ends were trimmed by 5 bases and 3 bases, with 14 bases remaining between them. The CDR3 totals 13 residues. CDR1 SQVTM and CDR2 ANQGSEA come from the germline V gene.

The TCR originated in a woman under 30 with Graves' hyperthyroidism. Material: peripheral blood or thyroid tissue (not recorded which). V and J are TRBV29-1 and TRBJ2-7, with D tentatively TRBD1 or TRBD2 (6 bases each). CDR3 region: CSVKGGADYEQYF. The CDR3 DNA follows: TGCAGCGTTAAGGGGGGAGCGGACTACGAGCAGTACTTC.